This T cell receptor (beta chain) was obtained from a study of beta chain features in type 1 diabetes. A remark on this clone: The target antigen is unknown.

Investigators reverse transcribed all isolated RNA, so they sequenced expressed TCRB transcripts. Generated by immunoSEQ multiplex PCR, the TCRdb table keeps only in-frame clones and is missing some. The data show hundreds of thousands of clones, with about 14% seen just once and just under 0.04% held by the top ten. Cell sorting via CD45RO/CCR7/CD25/CD127/CD95/CD27 was performed to obtain CD4+ naive, central memory, regulatory and stem cell-like memory cells. The CDR3 spans 14 residues. The germline V gene encodes CDR1 GTSNPN and CDR2 SVGIG (reference sequence). Germline trimming cut 6 bases from V and 5 bases from J; bases unmatched to any gene: 6. Broader study findings: Shorter TCRB CDR3s, moderately but significantly so, were found in Type 1 diabetes patients in all four CD4+ subsets. Among type 1 diabetes patients, VDJ junctions had fewer insertions and more deletions.

Sample: naive CD4+ T cells from blood. This rearrangement joins TRBV30 to TRBJ2-3, with 12 bases fitting TRBD2. The TCR sequence derives from a man aged 18-30 years with type 1 diabetes. CDR3 in DNA: TGTGCCTGCCAACTAGCGGGAGGTCAAGATACGCAGTATTTT. It yields the protein CACQLAGGQDTQYF. The full variable domain, rest sourced from reference TRBV30 and TRBJ2-3, is SQTIHQWPATLVQPVGSPLSLECTVEGTSNPNLYWYRQAAGRGLQLLFYSVGIGQISSEVPQNLSASRPQDRQFILSSKKLLLSDSGFYLCACQLAGGQDTQYFGPGTRLTVL.